The source of this T cell receptor (beta chain) is a study of blood T cells in healthy people across ages. With each sample, at least 5.5 micrograms of total RNA were extracted. The second PCR ran roughly 7 to 12 cycles with a sample-barcoded 5' primer and J-beta primers. Each CDR3 protein is one row after TCRdb ran MiXCR on the 5' RACE reads. This sample yields hundreds of thousands of distinct CDR3 sequences, of which about half are seen a single time; under 35% belongs to the top ten. This clonotype was found a few times. No antigen is known for it. Regarding the study as a whole: Correlation between TCR beta diversity and naive T cell percentage was strong. CMV status of donors was not determined, possibly confounding expanded clonotype changes.

The CDR3 spans 16 residues. Trimming cost V 1 base and J 4 bases; bases outside gene matches: 6. The V gene's germline CDR1 is SGHRS and CDR2 YFSETQ. Sequences were obtained from blood. The receptor comes from a woman aged 55-70 years in good health. The chain uses TRBV5-1 and TRBJ2-1, with TRBD2 matching 9 bases. The CDR3: CASSLYSGRDYNEQFF. CDR3 coding DNA: TGCGCCAGCAGCTTGTATAGCGGGAGAGATTACAATGAGCAGTTCTTC.